This T cell receptor (beta chain) was obtained from a study of CD8 T cells in Susac syndrome. A quantity of about 0.5 to 1 ug RNA underwent reverse transcription using random hexamers. TCRdb redid the calling of the immunoSEQ multiplex PCR reads with MiXCR, one entry per CDR3 protein. There are under 150,000 distinct CDR3 sequences in the sample; approximately 96% occur only once, and over 0.065% lies in the top ten. All included Susac syndrome patients satisfied recently defined diagnostic criteria for definite or probable disease. Germline V lookup: CDR1 DFQATT, CDR2 SNEGSKA (reference sequence). This CDR3 has 14 residues. The V and J ends lost 8 bases and 4 bases respectively, with 18 bases between them.

Sequencing was done on a sample of CD4+ T cells from PBMCs. V gene TRBV20-1 combines with J gene TRBJ1-5, with D maybe TRBD1 (5 bases). This receptor was identified in a human donor with Susac syndrome. The CDR3 reads CSCERGQGNQPQHF. CDR3 nucleotide sequence: TGCAGTTGCGAGCGCGGACAAGGAAATCAGCCCCAGCATTTT.